These 24 T cell receptor beta chains originate from one sample sequenced in a study of T cell repertoires in cytomegalovirus infection. From the reads, TCRdb called clonotypes with MiXCR, one entry per CDR3 protein. The repertoire consists of about 770,000 distinct CDR3 sequences, with 25% to 35% occurring once and the leading ten covering around 13%. These receptors' antigens are unknown. The sample consisted of cultured CD8+ T cells from PBMCs, taken from culture after CMV antigen stimulation. All receptors derive from a human donor in good health (CMV status not recorded). Some clones in this sample may be carry-over from other donors' samples.

This clonotype was counted at least ten times. This chain uses TRBV7-6 with TRBJ1-4, with unresolved D. The CDR3 extends over 17 amino acids. The germline V gene encodes CDR1 SGHVS and CDR2 FNYEAQ. V lost 2 bases and J 4 bases, leaving 17 bases between the germline ends. The CDR3 DNA follows: TGTGCCAGCAGCTTAAGGTCGTCCGTTGCCAGTAATGAAAAACTGTTTTTT. Amino acids: CASSLRSSVASNEKLFF.

A few counts support this clonotype. The J gene is TRBJ1-1, the V gene TRBV28, with TRBD1 as a possible D gene (6 bases). This CDR3 has 16 residues. The V end was cut by 3 bases, the J end by 7 bases, with 21 bases between. Germline V gives CDR1 MDHEN, CDR2 SYDVKM. The CDR3 is CASSFYLTKDSYEAFF. For the CDR3, the DNA is TGTGCCAGCAGTTTTTACCTTACGAAGGACAGCTATGAAGCTTTCTTT.

V usage is TRBV10-2 and J usage is TRBJ1-2, with D unresolved. V was trimmed by 0 bases and J by 0 bases, leaving 5 bases between them. Germline CDR1 and CDR2: WSHSY and SAAADI. The CDR3 covers 14 residues. The CDR3 DNA reads as TGCGCCAGCAGTGAGTCGGGAGCTAACTATGGCTACACCTTC. It encodes CASSESGANYGYTF.

CDR3 amino acids: CSVVSGQGNTIYF. The CDR3 DNA follows: TGCAGCGTTGTCTCCGGACAGGGAAACACCATATATTTT. This sequence joins TRBV29-1 and TRBJ1-3; TRBD1 might be the D (6 bases). The CDR3 spans 13 residues. V shed 4 bases and J shed 4 bases, with 11 bases lying between them. The germline CDR1 and CDR2 sequences are SQVTM and ANQGSEA.

This sequence joins TRBV7-9 and TRBJ2-6; tentatively, D is TRBD1 or TRBD2 (5 bases each). Germline values: CDR1 SEHNR, CDR2 FQNEAQ (reference sequence). The V gene lost 5 bases and the J gene lost 0 bases, with 11 bases spanning the gap. CDR3 length: 16 residues. CDR3 in DNA: TGTGCCAGCAGCCCCGGGACGAGCTCTGGGGCCAACGTCCTGACTTTC. Residues: CASSPGTSSGANVLTF.

This clonotype occurred a few times. This chain uses TRBV7-9 with TRBJ2-1; 9 positions match TRBD2. Trimming removed 2 bases from V and 4 bases from J; junction bases left unmatched: 6. From germline, CDR1 is SEHNR and CDR2 FQNEAQ (reference sequence). This CDR3 has 16 residues. In nucleotides, the CDR3 is TGTGCCAGCAGCTTAAGTAGCGGGGGACCTTACAATGAGCAGTTCTTC. Its translation: CASSLSSGGPYNEQFF.

The rearrangement joins TRBV12-3 or TRBV12-4 to TRBJ2-1, with a tentative D call TRBD1 (6 bases). Trimming cost V 6 bases and J 5 bases, with 11 bases left between them. CDR3 size: 13 residues. The CDR3 DNA reads TGTGCCAGCAGCAATAGGGGGAACAATGAGCAGTTCTTC. Translating it yields CASSNRGNNEQFF.

The chain has TRBV4-1 and TRBJ1-5; TRBD1 matches 7 bases. Germline V lookup: CDR1 MGHRA, CDR2 YSYEKL. The CDR3 contains 17 residues. The J segment lost 2 bases and the V segment lost 0 bases, leaving 7 bases of the junction unmatched. As DNA, the CDR3 is TGCGCCAGCAGCCAAGATGCGACAGGGTTGGGCAATCAGCCCCAGCATTTT. Its protein is CASSQDATGLGNQPQHF.

This chain links TRBV9 with TRBJ1-4, with D unresolved. CDR3 length: 13 residues. The germline gives CDR1 SGDLS, CDR2 YYNGEE. Trimming cost V 0 bases and J 8 bases, with 8 bases left between them. The CDR3: CASSVEPGEKLFF. As DNA, the CDR3 is TGTGCCAGCAGCGTAGAACCCGGCGAAAAACTGTTTTTT.

This clonotype has only a few counts. This rearrangement joins TRBV5-1 to TRBJ2-1, with a possible D match to TRBD1 (6 bases). This CDR3 is 16 amino acids long. Trimming shortened V by 4 bases and J by 2 bases, and 16 bases separated the two germline ends. Looked up from germline, CDR1 is SGHRS and CDR2 is YFSETQ. The CDR3 region has the DNA TGCGCCAGCAGCCCGATGACAGGCAGCCCCTACAATGAGCAGTTCTTC. As protein: CASSPMTGSPYNEQFF.

This clonotype was detected ten times or more. The chain joins TRBV7-8 to TRBJ1-5; D ambiguous. CDR3 length equals 16 residues. CDR1 and CDR2 (germline): SGHVS, FQNEAQ. Trimming took 2 bases from V and 1 from J, leaving 12 bases between them. Here the CDR3 DNA reads TGTGCCAGCAGCTTACAGGAGATTTACAGCAATCAGCCCCAGCATTTT. Encoded protein: CASSLQEIYSNQPQHF.

The gene calls are TRBV6-6 and TRBJ2-2, with D tentatively TRBD2 (5 bases). The V end lost 5 bases, the J end lost 4 bases, and 20 bases lay between the germline ends. Looked up from germline, CDR1 is MNHNY and CDR2 is SVGAGI (reference sequence). The CDR3 consists of 17 residues. CDR3 residues: CASSPFKPGRGTGELFF. In DNA form, the CDR3 reads TGTGCCAGCAGTCCCTTTAAGCCTGGGAGAGGCACCGGGGAGCTGTTTTTT.

The V call is TRBV5-6, the J call TRBJ2-1; the D gene could be TRBD1 or TRBD2 (5 bases each). CDR1 and CDR2 (germline): SGHDT, YYEEEE. The V end was cut by 3 bases, the J end by 5 bases, with 12 bases between. The CDR3 sequence is 14 residues long. CDR3 in amino acids: CASSSGRPHNEQFF. CDR3 sequence (DNA): TGTGCCAGCAGCTCAGGGAGACCCCACAATGAGCAGTTCTTC.

V and J are TRBV7-2 and TRBJ2-7; TRBD2 agrees at 7 bases. Germline CDR1 SGHTA, CDR2 FQGNSA. Germline trimming cut 2 bases from V and 5 bases from J; bases unmatched to any gene: 6. CDR3 length: 14 amino acids. In DNA, the CDR3 is TGTGCCAGCAGCTTAAGGACTAGTTCCCACGAGCAGTACTTC. As protein: CASSLRTSSHEQYF. Filled out from reference TRBV7-2 and TRBJ2-7, the complete variable domain reads GAGVSQSPSNKVTEKGKDVELRCDPISGHTALYWYRQSLGQGLEFLIYFQGNSAPDKSGLPSDRFSAERTGGSVSTLTIQRTQQEDSAVYLCASSLRTSSHEQYFGPGTRLTVT.

The chain employs TRBV6-1 and TRBJ2-1, with D hard to call. Trimming removed 1 base from V and 6 bases from J, with 13 bases in between. Per germline, CDR1 MNHNS and CDR2 SASEGT. This CDR3 has 15 amino acids. The CDR3 is CASSEDRRPGNEQFF. CDR3 DNA sequence: TGTGCCAGCAGTGAAGACAGAAGGCCCGGCAATGAGCAGTTCTTC.

This clonotype was detected a few times. The V and J genes are TRBV6-1 and TRBJ2-3; TRBD2 matches 10 bases. V shed 5 bases and J 2 bases; nucleotides not matched to a gene: 7. This CDR3 has 16 amino acids. Per the germline V gene, CDR1 is MNHNS and CDR2 is SASEGT. Here the CDR3 DNA reads TGTGCCAGCAGTCCAACTAGCGGGGAGGACACAGATACGCAGTATTTT. The encoded protein is CASSPTSGEDTDTQYF.

This chain links TRBV5-8 with TRBJ1-5; D gene unclear. V lost 0 bases and J 16 bases, leaving 14 bases between the germline ends. From germline, CDR1 is SGHTS and CDR2 YDEGEE. CDR3 length equals 12 residues. The CDR3 nucleotides are TGTGCCAGCAGCTTGGATGGGCCATCCCCCCATTTT. Translated, it gives CASSLDGPSPHF.

The sample holds a few counts of this clonotype. The chain recombines TRBV6-6 with TRBJ2-2; D is perhaps TRBD2 (5 bases). The germline gives CDR1 MNHNY, CDR2 SVGAGI (reference sequence). Trimming took 6 bases from V and 7 from J, leaving 15 bases between them. The CDR3 has 14 amino acids. Here the CDR3 DNA reads TGTGCCAGCAGCAACGAGGGTAGTAGCGGGGAGCTGTTTTTT. Translation gives CASSNEGSSGELFF.

The CDR3 coding sequence is TGTGCCAGCAGTTCCCCCCCCGGGTCCCCCACAGATACGCAGTATTTT. This encodes CASSSPPGSPTDTQYF. The chain employs TRBV28 and TRBJ2-3, with no clear D. The V end was cut by 4 bases, the J end by 2 bases, with 16 bases between. The length of the CDR3 is 16 residues. Germline lookup yields CDR1 MDHEN and CDR2 SYDVKM.

This chain links TRBV19 with TRBJ2-1, with 7 bases fitting TRBD2. The V and J ends lost 8 bases and 7 bases, in that order; junction bases with no gene match: 2. There are 11 residues in the CDR3. Germline V gives CDR1 LNHDA, CDR2 SQIVND (reference sequence). The DNA for the CDR3 is TGTGCCAGTGCCGGGGGGAATGAGCAGTTCTTC. Translation: CASAGGNEQFF.

This clonotype was counted only a few times. J is TRBJ1-2 and V is TRBV12-5; TRBD1 aligns across 8 bases. CDR3 length equals 14 residues. Germline V gives CDR1 LGHNT, CDR2 FRNRAP. V was pared by 7 bases and J by 4 bases, with 8 bases of the junction left unmatched. Written as DNA, the CDR3 is TGTGCTAGTGCGGGACAGGACTCTCTCTATGGCTACACCTTC. This encodes CASAGQDSLYGYTF.

In its sample, this clonotype was seen a few times. The chain combines TRBV4-1 with TRBJ1-5; D gene ambiguous. The CDR3 covers 15 residues. Trimming pared 1 base from V and 3 bases from J, leaving 10 bases between. CDR1 and CDR2 (germline): MGHRA, YSYEKL. This chain's CDR3 is CASSQVVTNNQPQHF. CDR3 nucleotide sequence: TGCGCCAGCAGCCAAGTTGTTACTAACAATCAGCCCCAGCATTTT.

The gene calls are TRBV5-4 and TRBJ1-1; D is possibly TRBD1 (5 bases). Germline V gene sequence: CDR1 SGHNT, CDR2 YYREEE (reference sequence). Trimming pared 6 bases from V and 1 base from J, leaving 10 bases between. The CDR3 runs 13 residues. CDR3 loop: CASNTGENTEAFF. The CDR3 nucleotides read TGTGCCAGCAACACGGGGGAGAACACTGAAGCTTTCTTT. Full variable domain (rest looked up from reference TRBV5-4 and TRBJ1-1): ETGVTQSPTHLIKTRGQQVTLRCSSQSGHNTVSWYQQALGQGPQFIFQYYREEENGRGNFPPRFSGLQFPNYSSELNVNALELDDSALYLCASNTGENTEAFFGQGTRLTVV.

This clonotype appeared many times. The chain is built from TRBV5-6 and TRBJ1-5, with D possibly matching TRBD1 (5 bases). This CDR3 has 14 amino acids. Deletions cut 2 bases from V and 3 bases from J, with 9 bases between. CDR1 is SGHDT, CDR2 YYEEEE, per germline. The CDR3 DNA reads as TGTGCCAGCAGCTTTGAGGGACTCAATCAGCCCCAGCATTTT. Protein sequence: CASSFEGLNQPQHF.